This record covers a single T cell receptor (beta chain). As originally analysed: Scientists estimated how many nucleated cells there were by amplifying reference gene primers. Profiled with immunoSEQ multiplex PCR; TCRdb holds only in-frame clones, not every one. For V, J and clone size, that table is used; D and trimming come from the DNA. The sample contains approximately 390,000 clones, around 87% of which appear only once. The data derive from a study of blood T cell repertoires in COVID-19. Across the study: Spain, Italy and the United States supplied samples that represented acute and convalescent COVID-19.

This CDR3 has 13 amino acids. The germline V gene has CDR1 MNHEY and CDR2 SVGAGI. V dropped 6 bases and J dropped 4 bases, with 12 bases sitting between them. This clonotype was sampled from a woman between 55 and 75 years old with COVID-19, enrolled during active disease. The sequenced material came from peripheral blood. J is TRBJ1-2 and V is TRBV6-5; D call uncertain. The chain's CDR3 is CASSDTVGYGYTF. The CDR3 coding sequence is TGTGCCAGCAGCGACACCGTGGGCTATGGCTACACCTTC.